What follows describes a single TCR beta chain. The source of the sample is a study of blood T cell repertoires in COVID-19. Study overall: Acute and convalescent COVID-19 samples came from the United States, Italy and Spain. T cells, B-cell-depleted T cells, or PBMCs supplied cDNA or gDNA.

The length of the CDR3 is 14 residues. CDR1 is MNHEY and CDR2 is SVGAGI in the germline V gene. V trimming: 4 bases; J trimming: 4 bases; junction bases outside the gene matches: 4. In the original processing: Reference gene primers were amplified, and this amplification served to estimate nucleated cell counts. Sequencing was performed with immunoSEQ multiplex PCR; in TCRdb, only in-frame clones are kept and a portion is missing. V and J calls and clone size are given by that table; D and trimming were obtained from the DNA. The profile shows tens of thousands of clones, over 70% of them singletons.

The sequenced sample consisted of peripheral blood. The clonotype comes from a human donor with active COVID-19. The donor label of this sample is uncertain. This sequence joins TRBV6-5 and TRBJ1-1, with TRBD1 identical over 9 bases. CDR3 residues: CASSSTGGPTEAFF. CDR3 coding DNA: TGTGCCAGCAGTTCCACAGGGGGCCCCACTGAAGCTTTCTTT.